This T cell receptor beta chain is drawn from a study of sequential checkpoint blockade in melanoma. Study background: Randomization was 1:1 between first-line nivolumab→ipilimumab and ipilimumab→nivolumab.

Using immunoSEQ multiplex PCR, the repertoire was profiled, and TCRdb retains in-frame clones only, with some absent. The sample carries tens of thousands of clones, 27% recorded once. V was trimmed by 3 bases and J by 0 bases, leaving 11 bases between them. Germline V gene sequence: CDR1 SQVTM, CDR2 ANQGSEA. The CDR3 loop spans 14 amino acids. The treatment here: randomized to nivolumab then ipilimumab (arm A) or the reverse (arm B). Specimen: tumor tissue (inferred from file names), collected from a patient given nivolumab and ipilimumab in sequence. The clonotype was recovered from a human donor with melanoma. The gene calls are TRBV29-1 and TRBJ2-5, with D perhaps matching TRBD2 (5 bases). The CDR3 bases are TGCAGCGTTGAGCAGCGGTTGAACCAAGAGACCCAGTACTTC. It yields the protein CSVEQRLNQETQYF.